This TCR beta chain is from a study of blood T cell repertoires in COVID-19. During the 2 weeks before they entered the study, exposed participants had met someone with a PCR-confirmed or clinician-diagnosed COVID-19 case. The CDR3 spans 15 residues. V was clipped by 6 bases and J by 5 bases, with 19 bases between them. Germline CDR1 is MDHEN and CDR2 is SYDVKM. Method: immunoSEQ multiplex PCR; TCRdb's copy keeps in-frame clones and lacks some. The table lists 250,000 to 350,000 clones, 85% to 90% of them singletons, with roughly 2.9% in the top ten. The material sequenced was PBMCs or T cells enriched from blood (not recorded which). The TCR comes from a woman between 50 and 59 years old who had been exposed to COVID-19. This chain links TRBV28 with TRBJ2-5; TRBD2 might be the D (7 bases). The CDR3 nucleotides are TGTGCCAGCAGCCCGTCCCCGGGGAGGGGGGAGACCCAGTACTTC. This sequence encodes CASSPSPGRGETQYF.